The rows below give T cell receptor beta chains drawn from one sample of a study of blood T cell repertoires in COVID-19. The table came from immunoSEQ multiplex PCR; TCRdb's copy has only in-frame clones and leaves some out. The table includes 250,000 to 300,000 clones, around 89% detected once. Source material: peripheral blood. Receptor source: a woman under 40 who had recovered from COVID-19. Both conserved end residues are part of each CDR3. The order of the fields is clone size, J gene, D gene, V gene, CDR3 length, CDR3 DNA, CDR3 protein. D genes are given only for firm matches. The size of a clone is reported for some rows only, either as once, few or many, or as a class for expanded clones.

size: NA; J: TRBJ2-7; D: TRBD1; V: TRBV7-9; length: 14; DNA: TGTGCCAGCAGCCCCCGGGACAGGGCCTACGAGCAGTACTTC; CDR3: CASSPRDRAYEQYF
size: NA; J: TRBJ1-1; D: NA; V: TRBV5-1; length: 14; DNA: TGCGCCAGCAGTCCGACAGAGATGAACACTGAAGCTTTCTTT; CDR3: CASSPTEMNTEAFF
size: NA; J: TRBJ2-5; D: NA; V: TRBV18; length: 14; DNA: TGTGCCAGCTCACCGGGGACAAACCAAGAGACCCAGTACTTC; CDR3: CASSPGTNQETQYF
size: NA; J: TRBJ1-2; D: NA; V: TRBV29-1; length: 12; DNA: TGCAGCGTTGAGTGGCAGATATATGGCTACACCTTC; CDR3: CSVEWQIYGYTF
size: NA; J: TRBJ2-2; D: TRBD1; V: TRBV29-1; length: 14; DNA: TGCAGCGTTGAACTAGGGGGCAGGGCCGGGGAGCTGTTTTTT; CDR3: CSVELGGRAGELFF
size: NA; J: TRBJ2-3; D: TRBD2; V: TRBV7-2; length: 17; DNA: TGTGCCAGCAGCTTAAAGAGTAGCGGGGGAGGCACAGATACGCAGTATTTT; CDR3: CASSLKSSGGGTDTQYF
size: NA; J: TRBJ2-5; D: TRBD2; V: TRBV5-4; length: 16; DNA: TGTGCCAGCAGCTCGCGGGAGGGGGGGGCGCAAGAGACCCAGTACTTC; CDR3: CASSSREGGAQETQYF
size: once; J: TRBJ2-1; D: TRBD1; V: TRBV5-4; length: 14; DNA: TGTGCCAGCAGCTTGGGACAGGGGGCGCGGGAGCAGTTCTTC; CDR3: CASSLGQGAREQFF
size: NA; J: TRBJ2-6; D: NA; V: TRBV19; length: 17; DNA: TGTGCCAGTAGTATAGGCCGCCGCTACTCTGGGGCCAACGTCCTGACTTTC; CDR3: CASSIGRRYSGANVLTF
size: NA; J: TRBJ2-3; D: NA; V: TRBV30; length: 11; DNA: TGTGCCTATGGGAGCATAGATACGCAGTATTTT; CDR3: CAYGSIDTQYF
size: NA; J: TRBJ2-7; D: TRBD1; V: TRBV27; length: 16; DNA: TGTGCCAGCAGTTTGGTTGGCGGACAGGGGGCGTACGAGCAGTACTTC; CDR3: CASSLVGGQGAYEQYF
size: NA; J: TRBJ2-1; D: NA; V: TRBV2; length: 15; DNA: TGTGCCAGCAGCCCCCCTAGTGGGTCCTACAATGAGCAGTTCTTC; CDR3: CASSPPSGSYNEQFF
size: few; J: TRBJ1-2; D: TRBD1; V: TRBV2; length: 15; DNA: TGTGCCAGCAGTTCCGGGACAGACCATGACTATGGCTACACCTTC; CDR3: CASSSGTDHDYGYTF
size: NA; J: TRBJ2-1; D: TRBD2; V: TRBV7-2; length: 14; DNA: TGTGCCAGCAGCTTAAGCGGGGAGTGGAATGAGCAGTTCTTC; CDR3: CASSLSGEWNEQFF
size: NA; J: TRBJ2-3; D: TRBD1; V: TRBV5-6; length: 15; DNA: TGTGCCAGCAGCCCTGACAGGGGTAACACAGATACGCAGTATTTT; CDR3: CASSPDRGNTDTQYF
size: once; J: TRBJ1-4; D: NA; V: TRBV7-9; length: 16; DNA: TGTGCCAGCAGCTCCGGGGACTTAGCGACTAATGAAAAACTGTTTTTT; CDR3: CASSSGDLATNEKLFF
size: NA; J: TRBJ1-2; D: NA; V: TRBV18; length: 14; DNA: TGTGCCAGCTCACCGGCAGGCTCGGACTATGGCTACACCTTC; CDR3: CASSPAGSDYGYTF
size: once; J: TRBJ2-5; D: TRBD1; V: TRBV6-6; length: 15; DNA: TGTGCCAGCAGTTCATACAGGGGAACCCAAGAGACCCAGTACTTC; CDR3: CASSSYRGTQETQYF
size: NA; J: TRBJ1-2; D: TRBD1; V: TRBV24-1; length: 14; DNA: TGTGCCACCAGTGGGACAGGGCTTTCCTATGGCTACACCTTC; CDR3: CATSGTGLSYGYTF
size: NA; J: TRBJ2-3; D: NA; V: TRBV5-1; length: 14; DNA: TGCGCCAGCAGCTTGACAGTACGCACAGATACGCAGTATTTT; CDR3: CASSLTVRTDTQYF
size: NA; J: TRBJ2-5; D: NA; V: TRBV30; length: 13; DNA: TGTGCCTGGAGTAGGGGGATTGGGGAGACCCAGTACTTC; CDR3: CAWSRGIGETQYF
size: NA; J: TRBJ1-5; D: TRBD1; V: TRBV2; length: 13; DNA: TGTGCCAGCACGCCGGGACAGGGTCAGCCCCAGCATTTT; CDR3: CASTPGQGQPQHF
size: NA; J: TRBJ1-3; D: TRBD1; V: TRBV3-1/TRBV3-2; length: 14; DNA: TGTGCCAGCAGCCCGACAGGGTCTGGAAACACCATATATTTT; CDR3: CASSPTGSGNTIYF
size: NA; J: TRBJ1-1; D: NA; V: TRBV6-5; length: 15; DNA: TGTGCCAGCAGTCCCTGGGGGGAAATCGACACTGAAGCTTTCTTT; CDR3: CASSPWGEIDTEAFF